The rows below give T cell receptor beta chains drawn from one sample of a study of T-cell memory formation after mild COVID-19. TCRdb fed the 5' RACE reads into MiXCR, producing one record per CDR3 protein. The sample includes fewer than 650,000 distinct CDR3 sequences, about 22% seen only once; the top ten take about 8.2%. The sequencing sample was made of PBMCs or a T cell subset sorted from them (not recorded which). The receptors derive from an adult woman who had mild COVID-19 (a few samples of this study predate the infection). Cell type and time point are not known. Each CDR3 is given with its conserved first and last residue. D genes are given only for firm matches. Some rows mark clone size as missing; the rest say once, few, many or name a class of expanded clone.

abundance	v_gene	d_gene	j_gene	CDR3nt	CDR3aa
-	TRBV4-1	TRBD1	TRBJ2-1	TGCGCCAGCAGCCGAAAACCCGGGACAGGGGTTTACAATGAGCAGTTCTTC	CASSRKPGTGVYNEQFF
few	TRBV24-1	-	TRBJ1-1	TGTGCCACCAGTGATTTTGGATCCGGCGAAGCTTTCTTT	CATSDFGSGEAFF
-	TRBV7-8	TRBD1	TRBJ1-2	TGTGCCAGCAGCTTAGGCTCAGGGGGCACTGATGGCTACACCTTC	CASSLGSGGTDGYTF
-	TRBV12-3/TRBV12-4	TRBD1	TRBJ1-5	TGTGCCAGCAGCTCCGACAGGGGCTGGCAGCCCCAGCATTTT	CASSSDRGWQPQHF
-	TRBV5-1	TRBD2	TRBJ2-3	TGCGCCAGCAGCTTGGCTAGCGGGGTCACAGATACGCAGTATTTT	CASSLASGVTDTQYF
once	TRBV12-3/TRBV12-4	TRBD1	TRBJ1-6	TGTGCCAGCAGTCTACTTGGACAGGTGAAACCCCTCCACTTT	CASSLLGQVKPLHF
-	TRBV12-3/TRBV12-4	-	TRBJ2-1	TGTGCCAGCAGTGTGCACAGTGACGGCAATGAGCAGTTCTTC	CASSVHSDGNEQFF
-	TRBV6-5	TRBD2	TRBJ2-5	TGTGCCAGCAGTTACCGTGGACTAGCGGGAGTCAAAGAGACCCAGTACTTC	CASSYRGLAGVKETQYF
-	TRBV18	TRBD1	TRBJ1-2	TGTGCCAGCTCACCACAGACAGGGAACGTCCACACCTTC	CASSPQTGNVHTF
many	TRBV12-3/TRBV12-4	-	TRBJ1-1	TGTGCCAGCAGAGCCTCGGTGAACACTGAAGCTTTCTTT	CASRASVNTEAFF
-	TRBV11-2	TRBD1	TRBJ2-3	TGTGCCAGCAGCACTACCGGGACAGGCAGTCCAGATACGCAGTATTTT	CASSTTGTGSPDTQYF
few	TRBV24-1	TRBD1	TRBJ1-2	TGTGCCACCAGTGCCGGGACAGGGGTTAACTATGGCTACACCTTC	CATSAGTGVNYGYTF
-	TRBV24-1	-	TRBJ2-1	TGTGCCACCAGTGACCCTCAAAGGCGGGGACCCTTCGGTGAGCAGTTCTTC	CATSDPQRRGPFGEQFF
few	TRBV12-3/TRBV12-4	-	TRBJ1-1	TGTGCCAGCAGTTCCGGACGATCGGGCAGGAACACTGAAGCTTTCTTT	CASSSGRSGRNTEAFF
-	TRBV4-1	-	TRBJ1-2	TGCGCCAGCAGCCAAGGCTTAGTCCGGGAGGGCTACACCTTC	CASSQGLVREGYTF
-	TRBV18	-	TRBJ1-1	TGTGCCAGCTCAGAGGACCTGAACACTGAAGCTTTCTTT	CASSEDLNTEAFF
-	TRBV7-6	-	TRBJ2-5	TGTGCCAGCAGCTTAGGGCCCACCACGCGGGGAGCGTGGGAGACCCAGTACTTC	CASSLGPTTRGAWETQYF
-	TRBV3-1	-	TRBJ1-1	TGTGCCAGCAGCCAAGGAGGGTGGCAGTACACTGAAGCTTTCTTT	CASSQGGWQYTEAFF
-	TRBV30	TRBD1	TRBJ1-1	TGTGCCTGGAGTGTCGTAGGGGGCTTGGCTGAAGCTTTCTTT	CAWSVVGGLAEAFF
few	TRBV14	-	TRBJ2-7	TGTGCCAGCAGGAATGTTAGCGGCTACTACGAGCAGTACTTC	CASRNVSGYYEQYF
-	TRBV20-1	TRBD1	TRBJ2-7	TGCAGTGCCCAATGGGGGACAGGTGCGGTCGAGCAGTACTTC	CSAQWGTGAVEQYF
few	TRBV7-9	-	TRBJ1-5	TGTGCCAGCAGCTTAGGACAGGCGAGGGGCAATCAGCCCCAGCATTTT	CASSLGQARGNQPQHF
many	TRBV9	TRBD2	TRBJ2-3	TGTGCCAGCAGCGCTTTAGCGGGGATGAGCACAGATACGCAGTATTTT	CASSALAGMSTDTQYF
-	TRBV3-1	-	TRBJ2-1	TGTGCCAGCAGCCAAGACTGGGGGGAGCAGTTCTTC	CASSQDWGEQFF
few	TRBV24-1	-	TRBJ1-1	TGTGCCACCAGTGACTCGGGTCAAATGAACACTGAAGCTTTCTTT	CATSDSGQMNTEAFF
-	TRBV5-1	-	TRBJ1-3	TGCGCCAGCAGCTTGGTCGCTGGGCCTGGAAACACCATATATTTT	CASSLVAGPGNTIYF
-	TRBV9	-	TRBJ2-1	TGTGCCAGCAGCCCGGGAAGGAGGGGGAGAGGGAATGAGCAGTTCTTC	CASSPGRRGRGNEQFF
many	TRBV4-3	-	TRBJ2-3	TGCGCCAGCAGCCAAGAAGGAGACTTTGGCAGAACAGATACGCAGTATTTT	CASSQEGDFGRTDTQYF
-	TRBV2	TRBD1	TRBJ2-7	TGTGCCTCCGGACAGGCCGTATTCTACGAGCAGTACTTC	CASGQAVFYEQYF
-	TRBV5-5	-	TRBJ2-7	TGTGCCAGCAGGGTTTCCGGGACAAGGGGCTACGAGCAGTACTTC	CASRVSGTRGYEQYF
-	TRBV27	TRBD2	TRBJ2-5	TGTGCCAGCAGTATACTCCCTAGCGGGAGGGCCCAGACCCAGTACTTC	CASSILPSGRAQTQYF
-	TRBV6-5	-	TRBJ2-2	TGTGCCAGCAGTCCCCTGGGGACGGGGGGCCCGGGCACCGGGGAGCTGTTTTTT	CASSPLGTGGPGTGELFF
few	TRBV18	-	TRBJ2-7	TGTGCCAGCTCACCACTGGGACAAGGGGAGTCCTACGAGCAGTACTTC	CASSPLGQGESYEQYF
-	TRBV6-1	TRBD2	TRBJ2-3	TGTGCCAGCAGGGATACTAGCGGGTTCGGGGATACGCAGTATTTT	CASRDTSGFGDTQYF
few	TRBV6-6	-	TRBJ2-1	TGTGCCAGCAACACAGGGGCGGGATTGTCCTACAATGAGCAGTTCTTC	CASNTGAGLSYNEQFF
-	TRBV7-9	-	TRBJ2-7	TGTGCCAGCCGGAGGGCTTCCTACGAGCAGTACTTC	CASRRASYEQYF
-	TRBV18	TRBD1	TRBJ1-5	TGTGCCAGCTCACGAGAGACAGGGGTCAATCAGCCCCAGCATTTT	CASSRETGVNQPQHF
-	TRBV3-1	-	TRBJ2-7	TGTGCCAGCAGCCAAGTGAAAGGGCACGAGCAGTACTTC	CASSQVKGHEQYF
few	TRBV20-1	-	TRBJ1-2	TGCAGTGCTAGAGCCTCATTTTACCGGGACGGAATCTATGGCTACACCTTC	CSARASFYRDGIYGYTF